Presented here are 8 T cell receptor beta chains from one specimen sequenced in a study of glioma-infiltrating T cells. TCR alpha and beta CDR3 regions were amplified from RNA using iRepertoire nested multiplex PCR. Via MiXCR, TCRdb re-called the multiplex PCR reads, giving one row per CDR3 protein. The data hold 160,000 or so distinct CDR3 sequences, with around 45% observed a single time. Sequencing was done on a sample of glioma tissue, nonneoplastic brain tissue, or PBMCs (not recorded which). The receptors shown here come from a human donor with low-grade glioma or glioblastoma, undergoing nonglioma brain surgery, or in good health (not recorded which).

Regarding this clonotype: A much larger clone differs from this one at a single base, so this may be a read error. The CDR3 region has the DNA TGTGCCAGCGAGGACGGGCCGATCTCTCAGTTCTTC. Translated, it gives CASEDGPISQFF. The chain employs TRBV28 and TRBJ2-1; D unresolved. Trimming left V 8 bases short and J 13 bases short, with 18 bases between. CDR1 is MDHEN and CDR2 is SYDVKM in the germline V gene. The CDR3 sequence is 12 residues long.

For this clonotype: A read error may produce the germline difference seen at one junction end. The J gene is TRBJ2-4, the V gene TRBV6-5, with D tentatively TRBD2 (6 bases). Germline-derived CDR1 and CDR2 are MNHEY and SVGAGI. This CDR3 has 13 residues. Here the CDR3 DNA reads TGTGCCAGCAGTTTCGCTAGCGTGAACATTAAGTACTTC. Translating gives CASSFASVNIKYF.

A note on this clonotype: A much larger clone is a single base away; this may be a read error. The CDR3 ends on some other residue instead of the conserved phenylalanine or tryptophan, so this is likely a read error. The chain employs TRBV7-2 and TRBJ2-1; possibly TRBD1 or TRBD2 for D (5 bases each). The DNA end is more similar to TRBJ2-7, so the J call may be wrong. The length of the CDR3 is 14 residues. Germline V CDR1 and CDR2: SGHTA, FQGNSA. The CDR3, as DNA: TGTGCCAGCAGCCAAGGGGTGCGAGGGAACGAGCAGTACCTC. As protein: CASSQGVRGNEQYL.

This clonotype was seen just once. This could be a read error, since a much larger clone is one nucleotide away. The chain uses TRBV20-1 and TRBJ2-4; unclear D gene. The V gene's germline CDR1 is DFQATT and CDR2 SNEGSKA (reference sequence). The CDR3 spans 15 residues. The CDR3 DNA reads TGCATTGCTAGAGACCAGGCCCTAGCCAAAAACATTCAGTACTTC. As protein: CIARDQALAKNIQYF.

Turning to this clonotype: A much larger clone lies a single base off, so this may be a read error. V and J are TRBV2 and TRBJ1-6; perhaps TRBD1 as D (5 bases). Trimming cost V 6 bases and J 7 bases, with 13 bases left between them. This CDR3 is built from 14 residues. Germline lookup yields CDR1 SNHLY and CDR2 FYNNEI. Here the CDR3 reads CASRKTVENSPLHF. CDR3 sequence (DNA): TGTGCCAGCAGAAAGACAGTGGAGAATTCACCCCTCCACTTT.

As to this clonotype: A read error may explain this, as a much larger clone is one base away. The V call is TRBV25-1, the J call TRBJ2-1; 10 bases agree with TRBD2. The CDR3 has 15 amino acids. V was clipped by 3 bases and J by 5 bases; unmatched bases: 4. Germline assignment: CDR1 MGHDK and CDR2 SYGVNS. The CDR3 nucleotides are TGTGCCAGCAGTGATCCAGCGGGAGGGCACAATGAGCAGTTCTTC. It is translated as CASSDPAGGHNEQFF.

J is TRBJ2-1 and V is TRBV7-2, with D hard to call. Per germline, CDR1 SGHTA and CDR2 FQGNSA. The CDR3 sequence is 14 residues long. V lost 2 bases, J lost 10 bases, and 15 bases lay in between. The DNA for the CDR3 is TGTGCCAGCAGCTTACACCCCTTTGTGGCGGAGCAGTTCTTC. Residues: CASSLHPFVAEQFF.

The chain employs TRBV3-1 and TRBJ2-7, with TRBD2 matching 10 bases. CDR1 is LGHDT and CDR2 is YNNKEL in the germline V gene (reference sequence). The CDR3 has 16 amino acids. V dropped 7 bases and J dropped 0; count of bases not matched to a gene: 9. The CDR3 DNA sequence: TGTGCCAGCATCCGATTTTCTAGCGGGAGCTCCTACGAGCAGTACTTC. It translates to CASIRFSSGSSYEQYF.